These 11 T cell receptor beta chains share one sample of origin, sequenced in a study of vaccination effects on CD4 cells after COVID-19. These receptors have no identified antigens. TCRdb's copy holds only in-frame clones and misses some; the assay was immunoSEQ multiplex PCR. The data contain about 26,000 clones, roughly 74% of them singletons. With the ViraFEST assay, the study expanded antigen-specific CD4+ T cells using viral peptide pools, then sequenced them. Upon completion of around ten days in culture, CD4+ T cells were isolated. SARS-CoV-2 infection was confirmed by PCR in the person between March and December 2020. The material sequenced was CD4+ T cells from PBMCs cultured with HCoV-NL63 spike peptides, taken before COVID-19 vaccination. These receptors came from a human donor who had a prior SARS-CoV-2 infection.

This chain joins TRBV23-1 and TRBJ2-7, with 8 bases matching TRBD2. TRBV23-1 is marked as an open reading frame, function uncertain. Unmatched junction bases numbered 14, after V lost 0 bases and J lost 4 bases. This CDR3 contains 18 residues. CDR3 loop: CASSQSLECNSGMYEQYF. In DNA form, the CDR3 reads TGCGCCAGCAGTCAATCTCTGGAGTGTAATAGCGGGATGTACGAGCAGTACTTC.

The genes are TRBV2 and TRBJ2-1; 14 bases fit TRBD2. CDR1 is SNHLY and CDR2 is FYNNEI in the germline V gene. The ends lost 6 bases at V and 6 bases at J; junction bases unmatched: 7. The CDR3 length is 16 residues. The CDR3: CASRGLAGVLVNEQFF. DNA for the CDR3: TGTGCCAGCAGGGGACTAGCGGGAGTGTTGGTCAATGAGCAGTTCTTC.

The chain employs TRBV3-1 (or the pseudogene TRBV3-2) and TRBJ2-1, with 12 bases matching TRBD2. The germline gives CDR1 LGHDT, CDR2 YNNKEL (reference sequence). V trimming: 4 bases; J trimming: 15 bases; junction bases outside the gene matches: 4. The CDR3 has 12 residues. The CDR3 region has the DNA TGTGCCAGCAGCCGGGGGACTAGCGGGTCGTTCTTC. This codes for CASSRGTSGSFF.

This chain links TRBV19 with TRBJ2-7; D might be TRBD1 or TRBD2, each matching 6 bases. The CDR3 extends over 16 amino acids. V dropped 3 bases and J dropped 0 bases, with 15 bases sitting between them. CDR1 is LNHDA and CDR2 is SQIVND in the germline V gene (reference sequence). Written as DNA, the CDR3 is TGTGCCAGTAGTATTGGGGGGCGGCCCCCCTCCTACGAGCAGTACTTC. Amino acid sequence: CASSIGGRPPSYEQYF. Full variable domain (remainder filled in from reference TRBV19 and TRBJ2-7): DGGITQSPKYLFRKEGQNVTLSCEQNLNHDAMYWYRQDPGQGLRLIYYSQIVNDFQKGDIAEGYSVSREKKESFPLTVTSAQKNPTAFYLCASSIGGRPPSYEQYFGPGTRLTVT.

The J gene is TRBJ2-3, the V gene TRBV24-1; 9 bases fit TRBD2. The CDR3 is made up of 17 amino acids. Trimming cost V 4 bases and J 1 base; bases outside gene matches: 8. The germline V gene encodes CDR1 KGHDR and CDR2 SFDVKD. The CDR3 reads CATSEGSGGFGTDTQYF. The CDR3 DNA sequence: TGTGCCACCAGTGAGGGTAGCGGGGGTTTCGGCACAGATACGCAGTATTTT.

The V call is TRBV3-1 (or the pseudogene TRBV3-2), the J call TRBJ1-1; TRBD1 aligns across 8 bases. CDR1 LGHDT and CDR2 YNNKEL come from the germline V gene (reference sequence). CDR3 length equals 14 residues. V gave up 3 bases and J gave up 2 bases; unmatched junction bases: 2. The CDR3 loop reads CASSQPGGNTEAFF. CDR3 coding DNA: TGTGCCAGCAGCCAGCCAGGGGGCAACACTGAAGCTTTCTTT.

The CDR3 DNA reads as TGTGCCACCAGTGATTTGTCAGGGTCTAATCAGCCCCAGCATTTT. Translation gives CATSDLSGSNQPQHF. The rearrangement uses TRBV24-1 and TRBJ1-5; tentatively, D is TRBD1 (5 bases). V lost 0 bases and J lost 4, with 9 bases in between. The CDR3 extends over 15 amino acids. Germline CDR1 is KGHDR and CDR2 is SFDVKD.

The chain links TRBV29-1 to TRBJ2-1, with 10 bases identical to TRBD2. CDR1 is SQVTM and CDR2 is ANQGSEA in the germline V gene. The CDR3 consists of 14 residues. V lost 3 bases, J lost 10 bases, and 9 bases stayed unmatched. The CDR3 reads CSVDRLAGEHEQFF. The CDR3 DNA follows: TGCAGCGTTGATAGGCTAGCGGGAGAACACGAGCAGTTCTTC.

The genes are TRBV18 and TRBJ1-1; D not resolved. Germline V gene sequence: CDR1 KGHSH, CDR2 LQKENI. The V gene lost 0 bases and the J gene lost 5 bases, with 10 bases spanning the gap. This CDR3 has 14 amino acids. CDR3 sequence reads: CASSPPSVDTEAFF. The CDR3 DNA follows: TGTGCCAGCTCACCACCGTCAGTAGATACTGAAGCTTTCTTT.

CDR3 sequence reads: CASGAGETQYF. The CDR3 nucleotides are TGTGCCAGCGGGGCCGGAGAGACCCAGTACTTC. The chain links TRBV7-9 to TRBJ2-5; a possible D gene is TRBD1 (5 bases). This CDR3 has 11 amino acids. Looked up from germline, CDR1 is SEHNR and CDR2 is FQNEAQ (reference sequence). The V and J ends lost 8 bases and 4 bases respectively, with 8 bases between them.

V gene TRBV21-1 combines with J gene TRBJ1-2; the table's D call, TRBD1, was not checked against the DNA. TRBV21-1 is a pseudogene segment. The CDR3 consists of 14 residues. In DNA, the CDR3 is TGTGCCAGCAGCGCGGAAGGGGGCTCCTATGGCTACACCTTC. Its translation: CASSAEGGSYGYTF.